The rows below give T cell receptor beta chains drawn from one sample of a study of T cell changes during pregnancy in multiple sclerosis. Produced via immunoSEQ multiplex PCR; TCRdb's table is partial and in-frame only. The data hold 50,000 or so clones, with approximately 90% observed a single time. The sample in question was CD4+ T cells from peripheral blood mononuclear cells, obtained before pregnancy. The source of these receptors is a female donor with multiple sclerosis, enrolled in a pregnancy study. The CDR3 runs from the conserved cysteine through the conserved F or W. A D gene is named only where the DNA matches it firmly. Clone size, where shown, is once, few, many, or a class for clones that have expanded.

cdr3_nt cdr3_aa clone_size v_call d_call j_call
TGTGCCAGCAGCCAAGGGCTCCTGGCCCGTGAAAAACTGTTTTTT CASSQGLLAREKLFF - TRBV14 - TRBJ1-4
TGTGCCAGTAGTACCGCGGGAGTTCTCTACGAGCAGTACTTC CASSTAGVLYEQYF - TRBV19 TRBD2 TRBJ2-7
TGTGCCAGCAGTGAGGGGACCAGGGGGTACTCTGGAAACACCATATATTTT CASSEGTRGYSGNTIYF - TRBV28 TRBD1 TRBJ1-3
TGTGCCAGCAGCTTAGCTAGCGGGGGGAGCTACGAGCAGTACTTC CASSLASGGSYEQYF few TRBV11-2 TRBD2 TRBJ2-7
TGTGCCAGCAGCAACCGAGGAGGGACAGATACGCAGTATTTT CASSNRGGTDTQYF - TRBV21-1 - TRBJ2-3
TGTGCCAGCAGCTGGGGCGGGCGGGAGACTTCCGAGCAGTACTTC CASSWGGRETSEQYF once TRBV7-9 TRBD2 TRBJ2-7
TGTGCCAGCAGCAAGGATCCCAATGGCCAGGGTGAGAATGAGCAGTTCTTC CASSKDPNGQGENEQFF - TRBV21-1 - TRBJ2-1
TGTGCCAGCAGCGGGGGGGGACCCCTAGCCAAAAACATTCAGTACTTC CASSGGGPLAKNIQYF - TRBV5-5 TRBD2 TRBJ2-4
TGCGCCAGGCCGGGACTACCACCGAACACCGGGGAGCTGTTTTTT CARPGLPPNTGELFF - TRBV5-1 TRBD2 TRBJ2-2
TGCGCCAGCTCTAGATCCAACATTCAGTACTTC CASSRSNIQYF - TRBV10-2 - TRBJ2-4
TGTGCCTGGAAGAAGTTGCGACTGACGAACACCGGGGAGCTGTTTTTT CAWKKLRLTNTGELFF - TRBV30 - TRBJ2-2
TGTGCCAGCAGCTTTTACTCCACTGAAGCTTTCTTT CASSFYSTEAFF - TRBV7-2 - TRBJ1-1
TGCGCCAGCACGACAGGGAAAGACACCGGGGAGCTGTTTTTT CASTTGKDTGELFF - TRBV5-1 TRBD1 TRBJ2-2
TGTGCCAGCAGCTCTTGGACAGGGTGGATTAGAACTGAAGCTTTCTTT CASSSWTGWIRTEAFF - TRBV7-9 TRBD1 TRBJ1-1
TGTGCCAGCAAGGGAGATCAGCCCCAGCATTTT CASKGDQPQHF - TRBV6-5 - TRBJ1-5
TGTGCCAGCAGTTACGATCCAGGACAGCCTGAAGCTTTCTTT CASSYDPGQPEAFF few TRBV6-6 - TRBJ1-1